Listed below are T cell receptor beta chains from one sample, sequenced in a study of blood T cells in healthy people across ages. TCRdb fed the 5' RACE reads into MiXCR, producing one record per CDR3 protein. The sample has 1 million or so distinct CDR3 sequences, over 35% seen once. Sequenced: blood. The receptor source for this set is a woman aged 60 to 75 in good health. The CDR3 runs from the conserved cysteine through the conserved F or W. Each record gives: D gene, V gene, clone size, J gene, CDR3 protein, CDR3 DNA. A D gene is named only where the DNA matches it firmly. The listing skips clone size in some rows; elsewhere it reads once, few, many or a size class.

.	TRBV10-3	.	TRBJ2-2	CAISESHSGELFF	TGTGCCATCAGTGAGAGTCACAGCGGGGAGCTGTTTTTT
.	TRBV20-1	many	TRBJ1-1	CSARGGLAEAFF	TGCAGTGCTAGAGGGGGGCTGGCTGAAGCTTTCTTT
TRBD1	TRBV11-1	.	TRBJ2-5	CASSLVSWTGGTGTPKETQYF	TGTGCCAGCAGCTTAGTATCTTGGACAGGGGGCACGGGCACGCCAAAAGAGACCCAGTACTTC
TRBD1	TRBV20-1	few	TRBJ1-1	CSARETGYTEAFF	TGCAGTGCTAGAGAGACAGGGTATACTGAAGCTTTCTTT
TRBD2	TRBV4-2	.	TRBJ2-3	CASSQELADRTDTQYF	TGTGCCAGCAGCCAAGAACTAGCGGACCGCACAGATACGCAGTATTTT
.	TRBV11-2	once	TRBJ2-7	CASSPRTGSPYEQYF	TGTGCCAGCAGCCCCAGGACGGGTAGTCCCTACGAGCAGTACTTC
TRBD2	TRBV3-1	.	TRBJ2-1	CASSQAGTSGALYNEQFF	TGTGCCAGCAGCCAAGCCGGGACTAGCGGGGCCCTCTACAATGAGCAGTTCTTC
TRBD1	TRBV10-3	few	TRBJ2-1	CAISVGTGGGEQFF	TGTGCCATCAGTGTAGGGACAGGGGGCGGTGAGCAGTTCTTC
.	TRBV11-2	few	TRBJ2-4	CASSLVTGLGYIQYF	TGTGCCAGCAGCTTAGTAACCGGGTTAGGCTACATTCAGTACTTC
TRBD1	TRBV28	.	TRBJ2-3	CATRDRYTQYF	TGTGCCACCCGGGACAGATATACGCAGTATTTT
.	TRBV4-1	.	TRBJ1-1	CAGSQEQGSTEAFF	TGCGCCGGCAGCCAAGAGCAGGGGAGCACTGAAGCTTTCTTT
.	TRBV29-1	.	TRBJ1-1	CSVGGGRGNTEAFF	TGCAGCGTTGGGGGTGGCAGAGGGAACACTGAAGCTTTCTTT
TRBD2	TRBV20-1	few	TRBJ2-7	CSAREFGLVQSEQYF	TGCAGTGCTAGAGAATTTGGACTAGTACAATCCGAGCAGTACTTC
.	TRBV6-5	few	TRBJ2-4	CASSLGGLGIQYF	TGTGCCAGCAGTTTGGGGGGTTTAGGCATTCAGTACTTC
TRBD2	TRBV20-1	.	TRBJ2-4	CSARPTSGGAGDLRKQYF	TGCAGTGCTAGGCCGACTAGCGGGGGGGCCGGGGATCTTAGGAAGCAGTACTTC
.	TRBV7-2	.	TRBJ2-6	CASSLGWLVTSGANVLTF	TGTGCCAGCAGCTTAGGGTGGCTAGTGACCTCTGGGGCCAACGTCCTGACTTTC
TRBD2	TRBV20-1	.	TRBJ2-1	CSARPPSGRINEQFF	TGCAGTGCTAGACCACCTAGCGGGAGGATCAATGAGCAGTTCTTC
.	TRBV15	few	TRBJ2-5	CATSFLETQYF	TGTGCCACCAGCTTCCTCGAGACCCAGTACTTC
TRBD1	TRBV5-4	.	TRBJ2-7	CASSSRDRATYEQYF	TGTGCCAGCAGCTCCCGGGACAGGGCCACCTACGAGCAGTACTTC